This TCR beta chain was recovered during a study of vaccination effects on CD4 cells after COVID-19. Before sequencing took place, the ViraFEST assay used viral peptide pools to expand antigen-specific CD4+ T cells. With approximately 9 days of culture completed, CD4+ T cells were isolated. Participants got two doses of BNT162b2 or mRNA-1273 vaccine. Every well got over 1.5 million PBMC, which were grown with about 10 IU/ml IL-2 and about 9.2 ug/ml peptides. V was trimmed by 1 base and J by 10 bases, leaving 14 bases between them. CDR1 is SNHLY and CDR2 is FYNNEI in the germline V gene. The CDR3 is 15 residues long. Sequencing was performed with immunoSEQ multiplex PCR; in TCRdb, only in-frame clones are kept and a portion is missing. The sample gives about 22,000 clones, roughly 80% of which show up once; approximately 23% is in the top ten. Regarding the study as a whole: A shortage of convalescent patients and an absence of early post-infection timepoints characterized the study.

On this clone: Its target is not known.

The source is a human donor who received a COVID-19 vaccine. The chain combines TRBV2 with TRBJ1-6; D gene uncertain. This specimen consisted of CD4+ T cells from PBMCs cultured with HCoV-NL63 spike peptides, obtained after COVID-19 vaccination. CDR3 amino acids: CASSEGPYLRSPLHF. Here the CDR3 DNA reads TGTGCCAGCAGTGAAGGGCCCTACTTAAGATCACCCCTCCACTTT.